Sequencing of this T cell receptor (beta chain) was carried out in a study of blood T cell repertoires in COVID-19. Trimming removed 0 bases at V and 1 base at J, with 13 bases between. Germline loops: CDR1 MNHNY, CDR2 SVGAGI (reference sequence). The CDR3 spans 16 residues. The authors' processing: Nucleated cell counts were estimated from reference gene primer amplification. Sequenced by immunoSEQ multiplex PCR; TCRdb stores in-frame clones only, minus some. V, J and clone size reflect that table, while D and trimming were determined from the DNA. The data hold 140,000 or so clones, with 75% to 85% observed a single time.

The sequence came from a woman older than 75 with acute or convalescent COVID-19. The chain has TRBV6-6 and TRBJ2-7; D is possibly TRBD2 (6 bases). The specimen sequenced was peripheral blood. Here the CDR3 DNA reads TGTGCCAGCAGTTACTCCGGGACTCTGAGTTCCTACGAGCAGTACTTC. Amino acid sequence: CASSYSGTLSSYEQYF.